This TCR beta chain was recovered during a study of Ad26.COV2.S vaccination and SARS-CoV-2 variants. Germline loops: CDR1 SGHDT, CDR2 YYEEEE. This CDR3 contains 13 residues. V gave up 5 bases and J gave up 5 bases, with 13 bases separating them. TCRdb keeps only in-frame clones here, not all; method: immunoSEQ multiplex PCR. The sample has around 370,000 clones, roughly nine tenths seen once; the top ten hold 3.5% to 4.5%. This rearrangement joins TRBV5-6 to TRBJ1-1; D possibly corresponds to TRBD1 (5 bases). Specimen: peripheral blood, collected after recovery from COVID-19. This TCR derives from a human donor who had recovered from COVID-19. The CDR3 here is CASRWNRRTEAFF. DNA for the CDR3: TGTGCCAGCAGGTGGAACAGGAGGACTGAAGCTTTCTTT.